This T cell receptor (beta chain) appears in the sequencing data of a study of T cell repertoires in cytomegalovirus infection. TCRdb used MiXCR to reprocess the reads, holding one entry per CDR3 protein. The table shows approximately 140,000 distinct CDR3 sequences, with approximately 9.2% occurring only once. The CDR3 spans 13 residues. The germline V gene encodes CDR1 SGHTA and CDR2 FQGNSA. With 2 bases removed from V and 5 bases from J, the gap between germline ends came to 9 bases. The sample consisted of PBMCs. The sequence came from a human donor in good health (CMV status not recorded). Some clones in this sample may be carry-over from other donors' samples. The gene calls are TRBV7-2 and TRBJ2-5, with no clear D. CDR3 DNA sequence: TGTGCCAGCAGCTTAATAGTGGAGGAGACCCAGTACTTC. It specifies CASSLIVEETQYF.